The next 10 T cell receptor beta chains were all read from a single sample in a study of blood T cell repertoires in COVID-19. Method: immunoSEQ multiplex PCR; TCRdb's copy keeps in-frame clones and lacks some. The repertoire holds around 70,000 clones, 80% seen once, with 10% to 15% in the top ten. The sequencing input was peripheral blood. The receptor source for this set is a human donor in a cohort sampled during active COVID-19.

There are a few counts of this clone. This chain connects TRBV29-1 to TRBJ2-7, with a possible D match to TRBD2 (5 bases). Trimming removed 1 base at V and 7 bases at J, with 17 bases between. The CDR3 sequence is 14 residues long. Germline CDR1 reads SQVTM; CDR2 reads ANQGSEA. The CDR3 DNA reads TGCAGCGTTGAAGTAGGGAGACTAACGGGGGAGCAGTACGTC. As protein: CSVEVGRLTGEQYV.

The chain couples TRBV5-8 to TRBJ2-1, with 7 bases identical to TRBD2. After removal of 4 bases from V and 4 bases from J, the junction contained 11 bases not matched to a gene. In germline, CDR1 is SGHTS, CDR2 YDEGEE. This CDR3 spans 16 amino acids. Here the CDR3 reads CASSPDGGLLYNEQFF. CDR3 nucleotide sequence: TGTGCCAGCAGCCCGGACGGGGGACTACTATACAATGAGCAGTTCTTC.

V gene TRBV4-3 combines with J gene TRBJ2-1; no clear D gene. The V gene's germline CDR1 is LGHNA and CDR2 YSLEER. V was trimmed by 3 bases and J by 5 bases, leaving 8 bases between them. This CDR3 has 13 residues. CDR3 sequence reads: CASSQAGDNEQFF. Here the CDR3 DNA reads TGCGCCAGCAGCCAGGCAGGTGACAATGAGCAGTTCTTC.

This rearrangement joins TRBV4-1 to TRBJ2-3; 9 nucleotides match TRBD2. J lost 2 bases, V lost 1 base, and 7 bases had no gene match. The CDR3 contains 17 residues. Germline lookup yields CDR1 MGHRA and CDR2 YSYEKL. The CDR3 coding sequence is TGCGCCAGCAGCCAAGTGTACAGCGGGGGGTCCACAGATACGCAGTATTTT. It yields the protein CASSQVYSGGSTDTQYF.

The J gene is TRBJ1-3, the V gene TRBV18, with TRBD1 as a possible D gene (5 bases). Germline loops: CDR1 KGHSH, CDR2 LQKENI. Trimming took off 8 bases at V and 4 bases at J, with 15 bases between the two ends. The CDR3 spans 14 residues. CDR3 region: CASESTQGGNTIYF. DNA for the CDR3: TGTGCCAGCGAGTCGACCCAGGGAGGAAACACCATATATTTT.

This clone was seen a single time. CDR3 loop: CASSLAGGSGNTIYF. As DNA, the CDR3 is TGTGCCAGCAGCTTAGCAGGGGGCTCTGGAAACACCATATATTTT. This rearrangement joins TRBV7-2 to TRBJ1-3; a weak D match, TRBD1 (6 bases). Germline assignment: CDR1 SGHTA and CDR2 FQGNSA. V dropped 0 bases and J dropped 0 bases, with 6 bases sitting between them. The CDR3 sequence is 15 residues long.

The rearrangement joins TRBV11-3 to TRBJ2-5; 11 bases match TRBD1. Germline V gene lookup returns CDR1 SGHNT and CDR2 YENEEA. The length of the CDR3 is 15 residues. J gave up 2 bases and V 5 bases, and 4 bases lay outside the gene matches. Here the CDR3 DNA reads TGTGCCAGCAGCAAGGGACAGGGGGGACAAGAGACCCAGTACTTC. It codes for CASSKGQGGQETQYF.

The chain joins TRBV9 to TRBJ2-3; tentative D call: TRBD2 (5 bases). The germline V gene encodes CDR1 SGDLS and CDR2 YYNGEE. CDR3 size: 16 residues. V dropped 3 bases and J dropped 0 bases, with 14 bases sitting between them. The CDR3 loop is CASSALASRSTDTQYF. The CDR3 nucleotides are TGTGCCAGCAGCGCCTTAGCGAGCCGGAGCACAGATACGCAGTATTTT.

The chain couples TRBV6-5 to TRBJ2-7, with D hard to call. Germline assignment: CDR1 MNHEY and CDR2 SVGAGI. CDR3 length: 11 residues. V lost 7 bases, J lost 4 bases, and 8 bases lay in between. DNA for the CDR3: TGTGCCAGCACCCAGATATACGAGCAGTACTTC. It specifies CASTQIYEQYF.

V and J are TRBV5-4 and TRBJ2-6, with a tentative D call TRBD2 (7 bases). The CDR3 spans 19 residues. The V end lost 4 bases, the J end lost 2 bases, and 22 bases lay between the germline ends. Germline CDR1 is SGHNT and CDR2 is YYREEE (reference sequence). As DNA, the CDR3 is TGTGCCAGCAGCCCGAGGGGGAGGGCCGGGGTCGCTGGGGCCAACGTCCTGACTTTC. It is translated as CASSPRGRAGVAGANVLTF.